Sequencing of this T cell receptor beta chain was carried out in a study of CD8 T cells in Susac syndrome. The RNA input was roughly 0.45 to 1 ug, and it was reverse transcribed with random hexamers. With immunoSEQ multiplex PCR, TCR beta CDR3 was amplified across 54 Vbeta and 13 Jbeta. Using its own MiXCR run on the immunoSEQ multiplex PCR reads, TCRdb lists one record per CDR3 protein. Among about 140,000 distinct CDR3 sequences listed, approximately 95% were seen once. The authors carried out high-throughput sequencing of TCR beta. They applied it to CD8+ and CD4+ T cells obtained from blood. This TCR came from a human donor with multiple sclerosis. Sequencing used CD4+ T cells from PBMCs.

The CDR3 region is CASSRDGVQPQHF. Written as DNA, the CDR3 is TGTGCCAGCAGCCGGGACGGGGTTCAGCCCCAGCATTTT. The genes are TRBV11-2 and TRBJ1-5; D perhaps matches TRBD1 (5 bases). The germline V and J ends were trimmed by 5 bases and 6 bases, with 11 bases remaining between them. Germline V gene sequence: CDR1 SGHAT, CDR2 FQNNGV. CDR3 length equals 13 residues.